This entry features one T cell receptor (beta chain) sequence. With 60 Vbeta and 13 Jbeta primers, the PCR was carried out. This table comes from immunoSEQ multiplex PCR, and its TCRdb copy is limited to in-frame clones, with some not included. The top ten clones hold about a tenth of a sample with roughly 100,000 clones, 70% to 85% of them seen once. This record comes from a study of cytomegalovirus exposure and HLA in healthy donors. This TCR derives from a human donor in good health. Specimen: PBMCs.

CDR3 sequence reads: CASSYGTGYGYTF. CDR3 in DNA: TGTGCCAGCAGCTACGGGACAGGATATGGCTACACCTTC. This chain joins TRBV5-5 and TRBJ1-2; 8 positions match TRBD1. This CDR3 has 13 residues. From germline, CDR1 is SGHKS and CDR2 YYEKEE (reference sequence). J lost 5 bases, V lost 3 bases, and 3 bases had no gene match. Together with reference TRBV5-5 and TRBJ1-2, the CDR3 gives the full variable domain: DAGVTQSPTHLIKTRGQQVTLRCSPISGHKSVSWYQQVLGQGPQFIFQYYEKEERGRGNFPDRFSARQFPNYSSELNVNALLLGDSALYLCASSYGTGYGYTFGSGTRLTVV.